This passage covers 30 T cell receptor beta chains from one sample sequenced in a study of human T cells and chemical hapten exposure. Time point here: patch test 2, 6 weeks after DPC sensitization. The treatment was: therapeutic diphenylcyclopropenone sensitization with weekly scalp DPC. MiXCR, run by TCRdb on the RACE reads, gives a single entry per CDR3 protein. Of tens of thousands of distinct CDR3 sequences in the sample, 10% are singletons; the top ten hold approximately 7%. The sample consisted of whole blood, taken in connection with sensitization to the hapten diphenylcyclopropenone (DPC). The receptor set was obtained from a woman between 50 and 59 years old with alopecia areata. Some clones in this sample may be carry-over from other donors' samples.

The chain carries TRBV10-2 and TRBJ2-7, with D unclear. There are 16 residues in the CDR3. Germline V CDR1 and CDR2: WSHSY, SAAADI. V lost 6 bases and J lost 1, with 19 bases in between. In nucleotides, the CDR3 is TGCGCCAGCAGAGCAACCGGGTCCGCGAGTTCCTACGAGCAGTACTTC. This codes for CASRATGSASSYEQYF.

The rearrangement joins TRBV29-1 to TRBJ2-7; D may be TRBD2 (5 bases). Trimming shortened V by 4 bases and J by 5 bases, and 6 bases separated the two germline ends. The CDR3 sequence is 10 residues long. Per the germline V gene, CDR1 is SQVTM and CDR2 is ANQGSEA. The DNA of the CDR3 is TGCAGCGTTGGGACTCACGAGCAGTACTTC. This codes for CSVGTHEQYF.

The CDR3 DNA reads TGCAGCGTTCTTACTAATGAAAAACTGTTTTTT. Translation: CSVLTNEKLFF. This rearrangement joins TRBV29-1 to TRBJ1-4; no reliable D call. Germline CDR1 is SQVTM and CDR2 is ANQGSEA. The CDR3 consists of 11 residues. V lost 5 bases and J 2 bases, leaving 3 bases between the germline ends.

The chain employs TRBV6-6 and TRBJ2-5; TRBD2 matches 7 bases. V gave up 5 bases and J gave up 1 base; unmatched junction bases: 10. The CDR3 loop spans 16 amino acids. Germline-derived CDR1 and CDR2 are MNHNY and SVGAGI (reference sequence). CDR3 in DNA: TGTGCCAGCAGTCCACCGCGTTCGGGGGGCCAAGAGACCCAGTACTTC. Amino acid sequence: CASSPPRSGGQETQYF.

The sample holds a few counts of this clonotype. The gene calls are TRBV6-5 and TRBJ2-1; 8 nucleotides line up with TRBD1. Losses at the gene ends were 6 bases for V and 9 bases for J; bases not matched to a gene: 10. The CDR3 runs 14 residues. The V gene's germline CDR1 is MNHEY and CDR2 SVGAGI. This CDR3 is CASRRGQGRAEQFF. CDR3 bases: TGTGCCAGCAGGCGTGGACAGGGTAGGGCTGAGCAGTTCTTC.

In this sample, this clonotype turned up many times. The V gene is TRBV3-1, the J gene TRBJ2-5; 7 positions agree with TRBD2. The CDR3 length is 15 residues. V lost 0 bases and J lost 7; bases outside the gene matches: 8. Germline CDR1 reads LGHDT; CDR2 reads YNNKEL (reference sequence). CDR3 in DNA: TGTGCCAGCAGCCAAGATGCCCGGGACTACGGGACCCAGTACTTC. Its translation is CASSQDARDYGTQYF.

This clonotype was seen a handful of times. This rearrangement joins TRBV12-3 or TRBV12-4 to TRBJ1-2, with D hard to call. CDR3 length equals 17 residues. The germline V and J ends were trimmed by 3 bases and 4 bases, with 21 bases remaining between them. CDR3 sequence: CASSFNTLSVGIYGYTF. The CDR3 DNA reads as TGTGCCAGCAGTTTTAATACCCTTTCGGTAGGGATCTATGGCTACACCTTC.

This clonotype was detected ten times or more. The chain couples TRBV20-1 to TRBJ1-1, with 7 bases aligning to TRBD1. The CDR3 loop spans 11 amino acids. Germline trimming cut 3 bases from V and 11 bases from J; bases unmatched to any gene: 6. In germline, CDR1 is DFQATT, CDR2 SNEGSKA (reference sequence). The CDR3 here is CSASTGVRAFF. CDR3 DNA sequence: TGCAGTGCTAGCACAGGGGTCCGGGCTTTCTTT.

The rearrangement uses TRBV20-1 and TRBJ2-5; 7 nucleotides agree with TRBD2. This CDR3 has 14 residues. Germline V gene data show CDR1 as DFQATT and CDR2 as SNEGSKA (reference sequence). Trimming removed 6 bases from V and 4 bases from J; junction bases left unmatched: 11. CDR3 sequence reads: CSAGGSGVAETQYF. CDR3 DNA: TGCAGTGCGGGAGGGTCCGGGGTAGCAGAGACCCAGTACTTC.

The chain combines TRBV10-3 with TRBJ1-1; a possible D gene is TRBD1 (6 bases). From germline, CDR1 is ENHRY and CDR2 SYGVKD. Trimming stripped 4 bases from V and 4 bases from J, with 10 bases between. The CDR3 has 13 residues. CDR3 sequence: CAISVKQGTEAFF. The CDR3, as DNA: TGTGCCATCAGTGTAAAACAGGGCACTGAAGCTTTCTTT.

This clonotype has only a few counts. The chain has TRBV28 and TRBJ1-5, with D possibly matching TRBD1 (5 bases). Trimming removed 2 bases from V and 6 bases from J, with 11 bases in between. The CDR3 has 14 residues. Germline lookup yields CDR1 MDHEN and CDR2 SYDVKM. CDR3 in DNA: TGTGCCAGCAGTTTAACGGCAGGGATTCAGCCCCAGCATTTT. As protein: CASSLTAGIQPQHF.

This clonotype was counted ten times or more. The J gene is TRBJ2-6, the V gene TRBV19; TRBD2 matches 14 bases. Unmatched junction bases numbered 4, after V lost 5 bases and J lost 4 bases. CDR1 is LNHDA and CDR2 is SQIVND in the germline V gene (reference sequence). The CDR3 covers 17 residues. CDR3 loop: CASSGLAGGPGANVLTF. The CDR3 nucleotides are TGTGCCAGTAGTGGACTAGCGGGAGGCCCCGGGGCCAACGTCCTGACTTTC.

The chain has TRBV19 and TRBJ2-5; TRBD2 agrees at 9 bases. CDR3 length equals 14 residues. Germline CDR1 LNHDA, CDR2 SQIVND (reference sequence). J lost 3 bases, V lost 6 bases, and 5 bases had no gene match. CDR3 nucleotides: TGTGCCAGTAGCCTCCTAGCGGGAAAAGAGACCCAGTACTTC. Its translation is CASSLLAGKETQYF.

This clonotype occurred a few times. The chain combines TRBV20-1 with TRBJ1-2, with a weak D call TRBD1 (5 bases). The CDR3 length is 15 residues. From germline, CDR1 is DFQATT and CDR2 SNEGSKA (reference sequence). V was trimmed by 5 bases and J by 8 bases, leaving 24 bases between them. DNA for the CDR3: TGCAGTGCTCCTCAAACCCGGCCCAGGGTATCGGGCTACACCTTC. It encodes CSAPQTRPRVSGYTF.

This clonotype was observed many times. The chain is built from TRBV29-1 and TRBJ2-3; no clear D gene. CDR3 length equals 14 residues. Trimming removed 7 bases from V and 4 bases from J, with 18 bases in between. Germline CDR1 reads SQVTM; CDR2 reads ANQGSEA. DNA for the CDR3: TGCAGCGCTGGGCGGATGGCTGACCCAGATACGCAGTATTTT. Amino acid sequence: CSAGRMADPDTQYF.

This clonotype appeared many times. The genes are TRBV20-1 and TRBJ2-1, with D perhaps TRBD2 (5 bases). Germline CDR1 DFQATT, CDR2 SNEGSKA (reference sequence). CDR3 length: 12 amino acids. Trimming took 4 bases from V and 3 from J, leaving 7 bases between them. CDR3 region: CSATRGYNEQFF. In nucleotides, the CDR3 is TGCAGTGCTACACGGGGCTACAATGAGCAGTTCTTC.

This clonotype was detected many times. The CDR3: CSAQPTGRSEKLFF. The CDR3 DNA reads as TGCAGTGCCCAGCCCACAGGGAGGTCCGAAAAACTGTTTTTT. The gene calls are TRBV20-1 and TRBJ1-4; D is possibly TRBD1 (6 bases). The germline V gene has CDR1 DFQATT and CDR2 SNEGSKA (reference sequence). V lost 6 bases, J lost 8 bases, and 19 bases lay in between. CDR3 length: 14 residues.

CDR3 protein: CASSPHGAGLTEAFF. The CDR3 coding sequence is TGTGCCAGCAGCCCTCACGGGGCTGGGTTGACTGAAGCTTTCTTT. The chain combines TRBV7-2 with TRBJ1-1, with D perhaps matching TRBD1 (5 bases). Germline-derived CDR1 and CDR2 are SGHTA and FQGNSA. The V gene lost 5 bases and the J gene lost 5 bases, with 18 bases spanning the gap. The CDR3 runs to 15 residues.

This clonotype showed up many times. The CDR3 nucleotides are TGTGCCAGCAGCCGGCCGGGACTAGATCAAGAGACCCAGTACTTC. Translated: CASSRPGLDQETQYF. V usage is TRBV11-2 and J usage is TRBJ2-5; TRBD2 aligns across 8 bases. The trim removed 5 bases at V and 2 bases at J, leaving 7 bases unmatched. CDR3 size: 15 residues. Germline CDR1 is SGHAT and CDR2 is FQNNGV. Full variable domain (outside the CDR3, taken from reference TRBV11-2 and TRBJ2-5): EAGVAQSPRYKIIEKRQSVAFWCNPISGHATLYWYQQILGQGPKLLIQFQNNGVVDDSQLPKDRFSAERLKGVDSTLKIQPAKLEDSAVYLCASSRPGLDQETQYFGPGTRLLVL.

This clonotype was recorded at least ten times. This sequence joins TRBV3-1 and TRBJ2-1, with D possibly TRBD1 on 7 matching bases. Per germline, CDR1 LGHDT and CDR2 YNNKEL (reference sequence). The CDR3 is made up of 14 amino acids. V lost 5 bases and J lost 5, with 13 bases in between. CDR3 DNA sequence: TGTGCCAGCAGCTTGGACAGGACTAACAATGAGCAGTTCTTC. This translates into CASSLDRTNNEQFF.

This clonotype was detected many times. The rearrangement links TRBV7-6 to TRBJ2-7; D is perhaps TRBD1 (6 bases). V was shortened by 0 bases and J by 3 bases, with 15 bases between the two germline ends. Germline assignment: CDR1 SGHVS and CDR2 FNYEAQ. CDR3 length: 16 amino acids. Here the CDR3 reads CASSLASGQRYYEQYF. The CDR3 DNA follows: TGTGCCAGCAGCTTAGCATCCGGACAGAGATACTACGAGCAGTACTTC.

J is TRBJ1-5 and V is TRBV20-1; 10 nucleotides align to TRBD1. The CDR3 length is 18 residues. Unmatched junction bases numbered 11, after V lost 1 base and J lost 2 bases. CDR1 DFQATT and CDR2 SNEGSKA come from the germline V gene (reference sequence). CDR3 nucleotide sequence: TGCAGTGCTAGAGGCCCGGGGGCCGGGACAGGGGGCAATCAGCCCCAGCATTTT. It specifies CSARGPGAGTGGNQPQHF.

The table lists this clonotype with many counts. The chain combines TRBV3-1 with TRBJ1-1, with D maybe TRBD1 (5 bases). The V end lost 2 bases, the J end lost 8 bases, and 9 bases lay between the germline ends. Germline V gene data show CDR1 as LGHDT and CDR2 as YNNKEL (reference sequence). The length of the CDR3 is 12 residues. CDR3: CASSQTDSEAFF. Here the CDR3 DNA reads TGTGCCAGCAGCCAAACTGACAGCGAAGCTTTCTTT.

This clonotype has only a few counts. This chain uses TRBV7-9 with TRBJ2-1; D unclear. Germline V gives CDR1 SEHNR, CDR2 FQNEAQ (reference sequence). Trimming cost V 3 bases and J 9 bases, with 9 bases left between them. There are 12 residues in the CDR3. The CDR3 DNA reads as TGTGCCAGCAGCTTTCTCCTCCCTGAGCAGTTCTTC. Its protein product is CASSFLLPEQFF.

The table lists this clonotype with many counts. V and J are TRBV20-1 and TRBJ1-3, with D perhaps TRBD1 (6 bases). CDR1 is DFQATT and CDR2 is SNEGSKA in the germline V gene (reference sequence). The CDR3 spans 17 residues. The V gene lost 6 bases and the J gene lost 4 bases, with 25 bases spanning the gap. The CDR3 DNA follows: TGCAGTGCCCCGCCGGTGCGGGGGGCGCCGATCGGAAACACCATATATTTT. It encodes CSAPPVRGAPIGNTIYF.

Ten or more counts support this clonotype. J is TRBJ1-3 and V is TRBV4-1; D call uncertain. This CDR3 region has 17 residues. The V and J ends lost 2 bases and 0 bases respectively, with 14 bases between them. The germline CDR1 and CDR2 sequences are MGHRA and YSYEKL. This CDR3 reads CASSQYMGFFSGNTIYF. The CDR3 region has the DNA TGCGCCAGCAGCCAATACATGGGATTTTTCTCTGGAAACACCATATATTTT.

The chain carries TRBV6-2 or TRBV6-3 and TRBJ2-5, with 10 nucleotides matching TRBD2. This CDR3 contains 15 residues. V shed 2 bases, J shed 5 bases, and the junction held 5 bases outside the gene matches. Germline V gives CDR1 MNHEY, CDR2 SVGEGT. The CDR3 spells CASSYQASGSETQYF. The CDR3 nucleotides read TGTGCCAGCAGTTACCAGGCTAGCGGGAGTGAGACCCAGTACTTC.

This clonotype was observed a handful of times. The CDR3 reads CASSYTGTSNEQYF. CDR3 DNA: TGTGCCAGCAGTTACACCGGGACTAGTAACGAGCAGTACTTC. The chain joins TRBV6-5 to TRBJ2-7; 8 bases line up with TRBD2. The junction had 5 bases not matched to a gene; V was cut back by 2 bases and J by 5 bases. CDR3 size: 14 residues. Germline lookup yields CDR1 MNHEY and CDR2 SVGAGI.

This clonotype was seen at least ten times. This chain uses TRBV6-4 with TRBJ1-5; the D is unclear. From germline, CDR1 is MRHNA and CDR2 SNTAGT. The V end lost 0 bases, the J end lost 6 bases, and 6 bases lay between the germline ends. CDR3 length: 13 amino acids. The CDR3 spells CASSDSLGQPQHF. As DNA, the CDR3 is TGTGCCAGCAGTGACTCGTTAGGTCAGCCCCAGCATTTT.

This clonotype was seen many times. This chain links TRBV2 with TRBJ2-1; the match to TRBD2 covers 11 bases. The CDR3 loop spans 14 amino acids. Germline values: CDR1 SNHLY, CDR2 FYNNEI. After removal of 5 bases from V and 7 bases from J, the junction contained 4 bases not matched to a gene. The DNA of the CDR3 is TGTGCCAGCAGTCGACTAGCGGGGCCTAATGAGCAGTTCTTC. It translates to CASSRLAGPNEQFF.